The source of this T cell receptor beta chain is a study of T-cell reconstitution after alpha-beta-depleted transplantation in children. In this sample, this clonotype is medium-sized. Its antigen is unidentified. Molecular barcoding with unique molecular identifiers was used for the TCRbeta library. TCRdb called the PCR reads again in MiXCR, with one record for every CDR3 protein. This table holds under 9,500 distinct CDR3 sequences, 11% to 15% found once. Per germline, CDR1 LGHDT and CDR2 YNNKEL (reference sequence). The CDR3 is 15 residues long. Between the trimmed V and J ends, which lost 3 bases and 5 bases, there was a span of 16 bases. Study-wide points: The high TCRbeta diversity at day 60 in some patients came from surviving recipient T cells and thymic progenitors. When one year had passed after transplant, most T-cell counts and diversity came from newly produced T cells. The study reportedly traced alpha-beta T cells about two months after transplant to several hundred expanded graft clones.

The sequence derives from a male patient under 18 who had a stem cell transplant for acute lymphoblastic leukemia, so the T cells may come from the graft donor. The chain couples TRBV3-1 to TRBJ2-5, with D unclear. The sample was PBMCs, mostly from graft donor cells, taken 60 days after TCRalphabeta/CD19-depleted stem cell transplant. The CDR3 spells CASSHYRRQGETQYF. DNA for the CDR3: TGTGCCAGCAGCCACTACAGAAGACAAGGGGAGACCCAGTACTTC.